Listed here is a single T cell receptor (beta chain). Antigen: not known. The read terminates 3 residues ahead of where the CDR3 ends, so the germline J gene completes it. Trimming removed 4 bases at V and 8 bases at J, with 12 bases between. Germline CDR1 reads SGHAT; CDR2 reads FQNNGV. The CDR3 extends over 14 amino acids. These data originate in a study of T cells in women clearing cervical HPV infection. Broader study findings: Controls had more TRBV6-7 (roughly 0.16%) than cases (about 0.11%).

Sequenced by immunoSEQ multiplex PCR; TCRdb stores in-frame clones only, minus some. Reported are about 20,000 clones; the ten largest clones contain 6.5% to 8%. The specimen sequenced was blood buffy coat. This TCR was recovered from a woman between 18 and 75 years old with a cervical HPV16 infection that either progressed to CIN3+ or cleared (not recorded which). The gene calls are TRBV11-2 and TRBJ1-6, with D tentatively TRBD1 (5 bases). Here the CDR3 reads CASSSQGFDSPLHF. The sequenced part of the CDR3 DNA is TGTGCCAGCAGCTCTCAGGGTTTTGATTCACCC.